What follows are 21 T cell receptor beta chains derived from one specimen sequenced in a study of blood T cell repertoires in COVID-19. Repertoires were generated with immunoSEQ multiplex PCR, while TCRdb's copy carries only in-frame clones and drops some. The repertoire holds 350,000 to 450,000 clones, with roughly 92% as singletons. The material sequenced was PBMCs or T cells enriched from blood (not recorded which). The receptors were gathered from a woman in her thirties or forties who had been exposed to COVID-19.

The chain carries TRBV19 and TRBJ1-5, with TRBD1 identical over 7 bases. Germline CDR1 and CDR2: LNHDA and SQIVND (reference sequence). Trimming cost V 9 bases and J 0 bases; bases outside gene matches: 11. This CDR3 region has 16 residues. The CDR3 is CASTRQGANSNQPQHF. As DNA, the CDR3 is TGTGCCAGCACTCGACAGGGTGCTAATAGCAATCAGCCCCAGCATTTT.

The chain couples TRBV5-8 to TRBJ2-1; TRBD2 matches at 13 bases. In germline, CDR1 is SGHTS, CDR2 YDEGEE. V lost 0 bases, J lost 0 bases, and 3 bases stayed unmatched. CDR3 length equals 18 residues. The CDR3 DNA sequence: TGTGCCAGCAGCTTGGGGGGGACTAGCGGGGTCTCCTACAATGAGCAGTTCTTC. Amino acid sequence: CASSLGGTSGVSYNEQFF.

The CDR3 region is CASSSLPGLAANEQFF. The CDR3 DNA is TGTGCCAGCAGCTCCCTTCCGGGACTAGCAGCGAATGAGCAGTTCTTC. The chain has TRBV7-3 and TRBJ2-1, with 9 bases fitting TRBD2. J lost 7 bases, V lost 4 bases, and 11 bases had no gene match. This CDR3 comprises 16 residues. Looked up from germline, CDR1 is SGHTA and CDR2 is FQGTGA.

The chain's CDR3 is CASSLIGGVNLDTQYF. The CDR3 bases are TGTGCCAGCAGCTTAATAGGAGGCGTTAACTTAGATACGCAGTATTTT. V gene TRBV7-3 combines with J gene TRBJ2-3; D is perhaps TRBD2 (5 bases). Per germline, CDR1 SGHTA and CDR2 FQGTGA. CDR3 length: 16 residues. Trimming cost V 1 base and J 5 bases, with 16 bases left between them.

J is TRBJ1-5 and V is TRBV18; D unresolved. CDR1 is KGHSH, CDR2 LQKENI, per germline. The CDR3 spans 16 residues. The V end lost 4 bases, the J end lost 6 bases, and 19 bases lay between the germline ends. The chain's CDR3 is CASSLSPVGGSQPQHF. The CDR3 DNA sequence: TGTGCCAGCTCACTATCCCCGGTAGGCGGGAGTCAGCCCCAGCATTTT.

The genes are TRBV14 and TRBJ1-2, with unresolved D. CDR1 and CDR2 from the germline V gene are SGHDN and FVKESK. CDR3 size: 15 residues. Trimming stripped 0 bases from V and 5 bases from J, with 13 bases between. CDR3 protein: CASSQEGALWYGYTF. The CDR3 DNA sequence: TGTGCCAGCAGCCAAGAAGGAGCACTATGGTATGGCTACACCTTC.

The CDR3 loop is CASSRSGTSGAANYEQYF. The CDR3 coding sequence is TGTGCCAGCAGCAGGTCCGGGACTAGCGGGGCGGCGAACTACGAGCAGTACTTC. The chain joins TRBV11-2 to TRBJ2-7; 13 bases are a match to TRBD2. The germline CDR1 and CDR2 sequences are SGHAT and FQNNGV. This CDR3 spans 18 amino acids. J lost 3 bases, V lost 5 bases, and 13 bases had no gene match.

Here the CDR3 DNA reads TGTGCCAGCTCACCACTAGTGACAGATACGCAGTATTTT. Its protein is CASSPLVTDTQYF. The gene calls are TRBV18 and TRBJ2-3, with D uncertain. The CDR3 contains 13 residues. The germline V gene has CDR1 KGHSH and CDR2 LQKENI. Trimming stripped 1 base from V and 3 bases from J, with 5 bases between.

The chain has TRBV7-3 and TRBJ2-7; TRBD1 is a possible D gene (5 bases). Germline assignment: CDR1 SGHTA and CDR2 FQGTGA. The CDR3 consists of 13 residues. Trimming took 5 bases from V and 6 from J, leaving 14 bases between them. CDR3 protein: CASSRTSSLEQYF. CDR3 coding DNA: TGTGCCAGCAGCCGGACATCCTCGCTCGAGCAGTACTTC.

This clone occurred a few times. CDR3 loop: CASSGAGLQGNTEAFF. DNA for the CDR3: TGTGCCAGCTCGGGGGCAGGCCTCCAGGGGAACACTGAAGCTTTCTTT. This chain joins TRBV18 and TRBJ1-1; weak D call: TRBD1 (6 bases). Germline CDR1 reads KGHSH; CDR2 reads LQKENI. V was trimmed by 6 bases and J by 1 base, leaving 18 bases between them. CDR3 length equals 16 residues.

As to this clone: This sample includes further DNA sequences coding for the same CDR3. The chain carries TRBV19 and TRBJ1-5; possibly TRBD1 for D (5 bases). The CDR3 has 15 residues. Trimming pared 3 bases from V and 4 bases from J, leaving 13 bases between. Germline V gene lookup returns CDR1 LNHDA and CDR2 SQIVND (reference sequence). CDR3 nucleotides: TGTGCCAGTAGTATGGGTACAGGTAGAAATCAGCCCCAGCATTTT. This codes for CASSMGTGRNQPQHF.

The chain uses TRBV4-1 and TRBJ1-2; D is unclear. Germline CDR1 reads MGHRA; CDR2 reads YSYEKL. Trimming shortened V by 0 bases and J by 6 bases, and 17 bases separated the two germline ends. This CDR3 region has 16 residues. CDR3 in DNA: TGCGCCAGCAGCCAAGATGGAACCGGGGTTAGGGATGGCTACACCTTC. This sequence encodes CASSQDGTGVRDGYTF.

This chain joins TRBV15 and TRBJ1-3; D is unclear. From germline, CDR1 is LNHNV and CDR2 YYDKDF (reference sequence). The length of the CDR3 is 17 residues. V gave up 0 bases and J gave up 1 base, with 13 bases separating them. CDR3 region: CATSRDGLRSSGNTIYF. In nucleotides, the CDR3 is TGTGCCACCAGCAGAGATGGACTTAGGAGTTCTGGAAACACCATATATTTT.

This clone was seen a single time. The chain couples TRBV6-5 to TRBJ1-6; TRBD1 agrees at 8 bases. Germline V CDR1 and CDR2: MNHEY, SVGAGI. V was clipped by 6 bases and J by 6 bases; unmatched bases: 7. The CDR3 covers 15 residues. CDR3 residues: CASRVIDRGNSPLHF. The CDR3 bases are TGTGCCAGCAGAGTTATCGACAGGGGTAATTCACCCCTCCACTTT.

This clone was observed once. The chain has TRBV7-9 and TRBJ1-1, with 7 bases that match TRBD1. The V gene's germline CDR1 is SEHNR and CDR2 FQNEAQ (reference sequence). CDR3 length: 14 amino acids. With 5 bases clipped from V and 5 bases from J, the junction kept 8 bases outside the gene matches. CDR3 DNA: TGTGCCAGCAGCGCCACGACAGGGCGGACTGAAGCTTTCTTT. Residues: CASSATTGRTEAFF.

The chain joins TRBV18 to TRBJ1-2; TRBD1 aligns across 8 bases. Germline V lookup: CDR1 KGHSH, CDR2 LQKENI. V dropped 2 bases and J dropped 8; count of bases not matched to a gene: 13. This CDR3 contains 16 residues. The CDR3 region has the DNA TGTGCCAGCTCACCAGGAGAGACCAGGGGGCGAACGGGCTACACCTTC. It encodes CASSPGETRGRTGYTF.

The chain recombines TRBV15 with TRBJ1-3, with TRBD1 matching over 7 bases. Germline V gene sequence: CDR1 LNHNV, CDR2 YYDKDF (reference sequence). The V gene end was trimmed by 3 bases and the J gene end by 4 bases; junction bases not matched to a gene: 9. This CDR3 spans 16 amino acids. The CDR3 region is CATSRSGQLAGNTIYF. The DNA for the CDR3 is TGTGCCACCAGCAGGTCGGGACAGCTAGCAGGAAACACCATATATTTT.

V usage is TRBV19 and J usage is TRBJ1-1; 7 bases are a match to TRBD1. The CDR3 is 14 residues long. Germline trimming cut 6 bases from V and 4 bases from J; bases unmatched to any gene: 8. The germline gives CDR1 LNHDA, CDR2 SQIVND (reference sequence). CDR3 sequence: CASRTDRVATEAFF. CDR3 DNA: TGTGCCAGTAGGACCGACAGGGTGGCCACTGAAGCTTTCTTT.

The chain combines TRBV4-2 with TRBJ2-7; D is possibly TRBD2 (6 bases). With 5 bases removed from V and 0 bases from J, the gap between germline ends came to 14 bases. The CDR3 runs to 15 residues. Per germline, CDR1 LGHNA and CDR2 YNFKEQ. CDR3 loop: CASSYRLDPSYEQYF. CDR3 sequence (DNA): TGTGCCAGCAGCTACCGACTAGACCCCTCCTACGAGCAGTACTTC.

This rearrangement joins TRBV5-6 to TRBJ1-2; maybe TRBD1 (5 bases). CDR1 SGHDT and CDR2 YYEEEE come from the germline V gene. V was trimmed by 2 bases and J by 8 bases, leaving 16 bases between them. This CDR3 spans 14 amino acids. For the CDR3, the DNA is TGTGCCAGCAGCTTTTCTAGGGGCGCGCTGGGCTACACCTTC. Amino acids: CASSFSRGALGYTF.

V gene TRBV7-8 combines with J gene TRBJ2-7, with 9 bases identical to TRBD2. V shed 1 base and J 4 bases; nucleotides not matched to a gene: 11. Germline V gene lookup returns CDR1 SGHVS and CDR2 FQNEAQ. This CDR3 contains 17 residues. CDR3: CASSLVSAGGPGYEQYF. The CDR3 DNA reads TGTGCCAGCAGCTTAGTTTCGGCGGGAGGGCCAGGATACGAGCAGTACTTC.